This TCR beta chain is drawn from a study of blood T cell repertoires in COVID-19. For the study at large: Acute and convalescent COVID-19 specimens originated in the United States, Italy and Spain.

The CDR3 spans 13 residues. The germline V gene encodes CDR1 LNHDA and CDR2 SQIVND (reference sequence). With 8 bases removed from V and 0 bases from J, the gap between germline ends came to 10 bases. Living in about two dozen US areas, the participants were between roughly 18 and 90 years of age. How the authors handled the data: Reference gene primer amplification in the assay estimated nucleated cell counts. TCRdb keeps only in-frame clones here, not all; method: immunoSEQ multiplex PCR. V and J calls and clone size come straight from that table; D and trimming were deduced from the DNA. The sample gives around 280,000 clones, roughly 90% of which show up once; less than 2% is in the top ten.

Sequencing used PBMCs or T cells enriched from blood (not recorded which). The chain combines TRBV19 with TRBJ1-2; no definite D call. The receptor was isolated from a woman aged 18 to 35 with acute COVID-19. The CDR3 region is CASAIDSNYGYTF. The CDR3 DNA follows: TGTGCCAGTGCAATAGATTCTAACTATGGCTACACCTTC.